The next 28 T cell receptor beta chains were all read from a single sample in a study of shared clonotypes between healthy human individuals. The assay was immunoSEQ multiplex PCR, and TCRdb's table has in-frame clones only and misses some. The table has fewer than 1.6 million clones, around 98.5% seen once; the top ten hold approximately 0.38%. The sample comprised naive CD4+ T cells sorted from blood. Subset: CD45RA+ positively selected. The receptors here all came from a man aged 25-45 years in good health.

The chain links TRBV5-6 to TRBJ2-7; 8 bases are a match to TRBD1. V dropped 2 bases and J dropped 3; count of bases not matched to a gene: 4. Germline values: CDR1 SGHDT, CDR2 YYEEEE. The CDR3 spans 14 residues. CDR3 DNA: TGTGCCAGCAGCTTAGCAGGGGGCGGCTACGAGCAGTACTTC. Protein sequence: CASSLAGGGYEQYF.

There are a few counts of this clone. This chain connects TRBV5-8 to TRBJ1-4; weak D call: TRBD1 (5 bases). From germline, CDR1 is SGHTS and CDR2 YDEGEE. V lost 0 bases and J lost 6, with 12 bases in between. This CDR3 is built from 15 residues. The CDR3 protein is CASSLELGPDEKLFF. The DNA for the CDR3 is TGTGCCAGCAGCTTGGAGTTGGGGCCGGATGAAAAACTGTTTTTT.

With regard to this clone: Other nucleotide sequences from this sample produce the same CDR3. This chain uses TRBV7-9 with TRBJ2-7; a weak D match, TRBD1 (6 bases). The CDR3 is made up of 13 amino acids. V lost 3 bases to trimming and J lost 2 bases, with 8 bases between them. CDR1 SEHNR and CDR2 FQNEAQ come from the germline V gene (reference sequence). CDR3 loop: CASSLDRTYEQYF. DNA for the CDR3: TGTGCCAGCAGCTTGGACAGAACCTACGAGCAGTACTTC.

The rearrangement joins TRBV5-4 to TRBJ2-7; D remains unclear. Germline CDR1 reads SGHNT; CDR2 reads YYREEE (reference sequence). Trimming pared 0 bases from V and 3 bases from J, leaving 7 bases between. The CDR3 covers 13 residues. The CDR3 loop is CASSLAWSYEQYF. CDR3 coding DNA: TGTGCCAGCAGCTTGGCCTGGAGCTACGAGCAGTACTTC.

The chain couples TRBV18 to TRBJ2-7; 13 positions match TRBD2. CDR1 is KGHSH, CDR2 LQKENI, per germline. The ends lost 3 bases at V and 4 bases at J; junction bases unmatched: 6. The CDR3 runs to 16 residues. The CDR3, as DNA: TGTGCCAGCTCACCCGCTCGACTAGCGGGAGGATACGAGCAGTACTTC. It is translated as CASSPARLAGGYEQYF.

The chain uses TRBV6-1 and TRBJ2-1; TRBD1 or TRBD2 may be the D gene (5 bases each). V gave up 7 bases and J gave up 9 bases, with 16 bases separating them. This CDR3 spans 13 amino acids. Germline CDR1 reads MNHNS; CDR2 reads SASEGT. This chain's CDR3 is CASTRDLPFEQFF. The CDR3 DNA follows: TGTGCCAGCACTCGGGACCTTCCTTTTGAGCAGTTCTTC.

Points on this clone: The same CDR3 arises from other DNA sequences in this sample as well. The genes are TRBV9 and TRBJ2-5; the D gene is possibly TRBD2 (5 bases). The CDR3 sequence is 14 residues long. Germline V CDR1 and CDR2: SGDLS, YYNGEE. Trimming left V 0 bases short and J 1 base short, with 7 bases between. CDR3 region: CASSVGTAQETQYF. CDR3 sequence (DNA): TGTGCCAGCAGCGTAGGGACTGCCCAAGAGACCCAGTACTTC.

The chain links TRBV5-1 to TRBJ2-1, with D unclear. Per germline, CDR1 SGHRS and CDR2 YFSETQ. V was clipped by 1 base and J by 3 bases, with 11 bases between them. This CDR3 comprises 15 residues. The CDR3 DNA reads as TGCGCCAGCAGCTTGTCTAACGGATTCTACAATGAGCAGTTCTTC. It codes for CASSLSNGFYNEQFF.

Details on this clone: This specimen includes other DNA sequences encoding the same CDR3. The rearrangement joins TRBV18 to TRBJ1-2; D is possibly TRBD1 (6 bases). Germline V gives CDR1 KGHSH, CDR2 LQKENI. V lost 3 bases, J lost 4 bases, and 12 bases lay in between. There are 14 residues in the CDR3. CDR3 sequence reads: CASSPEQGSYGYTF. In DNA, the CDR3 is TGTGCCAGCTCACCGGAACAGGGATCCTATGGCTACACCTTC.

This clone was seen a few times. The CDR3 DNA reads as TGCGCCAGCAGCCTATTTAACCGGGACAGCTCAGGCTACACCTTC. Protein product: CASSLFNRDSSGYTF. The V and J genes are TRBV4-1 and TRBJ1-2, with 7 nucleotides matching TRBD1. Per the germline V gene, CDR1 is MGHRA and CDR2 is YSYEKL. There are 15 residues in the CDR3. V was clipped by 4 bases and J by 8 bases; unmatched bases: 13.

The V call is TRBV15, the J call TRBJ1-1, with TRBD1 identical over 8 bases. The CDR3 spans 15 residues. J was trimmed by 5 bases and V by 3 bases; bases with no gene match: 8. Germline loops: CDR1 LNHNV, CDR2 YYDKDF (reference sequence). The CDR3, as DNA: TGTGCCACCAGCAGTTCCCTCGACAGGGGTACTGAAGCTTTCTTT. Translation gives CATSSSLDRGTEAFF.

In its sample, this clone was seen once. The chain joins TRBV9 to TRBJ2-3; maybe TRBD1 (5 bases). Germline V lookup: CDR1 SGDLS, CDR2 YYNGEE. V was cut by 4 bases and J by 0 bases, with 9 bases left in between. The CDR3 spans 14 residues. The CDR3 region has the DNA TGTGCCAGCAGCAGACAGACTAGCACAGATACGCAGTATTTT. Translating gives CASSRQTSTDTQYF.

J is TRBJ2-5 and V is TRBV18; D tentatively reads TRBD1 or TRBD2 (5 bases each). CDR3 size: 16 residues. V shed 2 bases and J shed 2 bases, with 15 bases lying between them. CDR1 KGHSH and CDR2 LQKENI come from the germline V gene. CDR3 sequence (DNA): TGTGCCAGCTCACCAAGGGACCTTAGAATTCAAGAGACCCAGTACTTC. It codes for CASSPRDLRIQETQYF.

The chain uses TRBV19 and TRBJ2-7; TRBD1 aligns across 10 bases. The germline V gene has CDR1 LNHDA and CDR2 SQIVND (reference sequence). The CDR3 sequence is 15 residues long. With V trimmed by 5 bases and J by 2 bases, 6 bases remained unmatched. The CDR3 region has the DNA TGTGCCAGTAGTCCAGACGGGACAGGGGCCTACGAGCAGTACTTC. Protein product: CASSPDGTGAYEQYF.

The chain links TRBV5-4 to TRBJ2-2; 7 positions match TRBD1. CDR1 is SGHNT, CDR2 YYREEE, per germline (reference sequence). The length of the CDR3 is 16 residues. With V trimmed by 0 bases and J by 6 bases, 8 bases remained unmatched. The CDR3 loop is CASSLVAGGRAGELFF. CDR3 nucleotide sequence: TGTGCCAGCAGCTTGGTTGCAGGGGGACGTGCCGGGGAGCTGTTTTTT.

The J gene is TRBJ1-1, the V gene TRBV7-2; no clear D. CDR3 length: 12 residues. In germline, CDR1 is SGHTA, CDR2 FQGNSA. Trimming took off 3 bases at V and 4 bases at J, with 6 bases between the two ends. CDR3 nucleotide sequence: TGTGCCAGCAGCTTTGGGCTCACTGAAGCTTTCTTT. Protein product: CASSFGLTEAFF.

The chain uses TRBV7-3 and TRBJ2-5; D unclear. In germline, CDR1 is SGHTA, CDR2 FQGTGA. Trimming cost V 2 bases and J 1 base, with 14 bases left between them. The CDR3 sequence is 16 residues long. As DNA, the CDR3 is TGTGCCAGCAGCTTAGGGATCTTCCCTGGCCAAGAGACCCAGTACTTC. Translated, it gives CASSLGIFPGQETQYF.

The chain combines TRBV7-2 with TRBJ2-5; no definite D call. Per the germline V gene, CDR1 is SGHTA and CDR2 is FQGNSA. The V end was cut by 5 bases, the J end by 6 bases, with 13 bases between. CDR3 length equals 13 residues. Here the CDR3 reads CASSPTVRKTQYF. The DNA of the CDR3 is TGTGCCAGCAGCCCGACGGTTAGAAAGACCCAGTACTTC. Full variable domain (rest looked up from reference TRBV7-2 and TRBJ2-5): GAGVSQSPSNKVTEKGKDVELRCDPISGHTALYWYRQSLGQGLEFLIYFQGNSAPDKSGLPSDRFSAERTGGSVSTLTIQRTQQEDSAVYLCASSPTVRKTQYFGPGTRLLVL.

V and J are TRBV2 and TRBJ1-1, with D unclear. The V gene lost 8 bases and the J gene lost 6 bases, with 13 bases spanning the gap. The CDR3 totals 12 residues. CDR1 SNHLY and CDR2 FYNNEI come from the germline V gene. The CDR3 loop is CASSVPPAEAFF. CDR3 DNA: TGTGCCAGCTCAGTGCCCCCCGCTGAAGCTTTCTTT.

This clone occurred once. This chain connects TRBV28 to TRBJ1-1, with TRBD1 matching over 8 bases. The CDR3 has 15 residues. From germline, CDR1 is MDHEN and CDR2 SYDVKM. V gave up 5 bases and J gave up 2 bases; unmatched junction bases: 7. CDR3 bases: TGTGCCAGCAGTGCGGCAGGGGGCCTTAACACTGAAGCTTTCTTT. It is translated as CASSAAGGLNTEAFF.

The CDR3 DNA is TGCGCCAGCAGCCGGGTGGGATCTGGAGAGCAGTACTTC. Translated: CASSRVGSGEQYF. The chain employs TRBV5-1 and TRBJ2-7; D gene ambiguous. V was shortened by 4 bases and J by 7 bases, with 15 bases between the two germline ends. Germline assignment: CDR1 SGHRS and CDR2 YFSETQ. This CDR3 has 13 amino acids.

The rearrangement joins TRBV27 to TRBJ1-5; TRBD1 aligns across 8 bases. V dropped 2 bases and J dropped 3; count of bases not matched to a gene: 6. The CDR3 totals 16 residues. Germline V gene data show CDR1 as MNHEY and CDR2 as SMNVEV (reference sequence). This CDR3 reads CASSLRGRGHNQPQHF. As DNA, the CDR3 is TGTGCCAGCAGTTTAAGAGGCAGGGGGCACAATCAGCCCCAGCATTTT.

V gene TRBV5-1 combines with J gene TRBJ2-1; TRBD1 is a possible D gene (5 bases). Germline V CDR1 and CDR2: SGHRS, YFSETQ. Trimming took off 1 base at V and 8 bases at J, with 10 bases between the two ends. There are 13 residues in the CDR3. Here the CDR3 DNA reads TGCGCCAGCAGCTTGCAGGGAAAGTATGAGCAGTTCTTC. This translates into CASSLQGKYEQFF.

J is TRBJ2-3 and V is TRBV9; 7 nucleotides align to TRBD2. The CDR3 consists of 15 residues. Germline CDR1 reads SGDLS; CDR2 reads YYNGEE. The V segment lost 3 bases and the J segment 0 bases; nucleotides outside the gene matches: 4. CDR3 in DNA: TGTGCCAGCAGCGAACTAGCGCCTAGCACAGATACGCAGTATTTT. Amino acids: CASSELAPSTDTQYF.

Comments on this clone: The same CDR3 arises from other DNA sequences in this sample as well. In DNA, the CDR3 is TGTGCCAGCTCCGGGACAGGGGGCTCCTACGAGCAGTACTTC. It specifies CASSGTGGSYEQYF. The chain combines TRBV2 with TRBJ2-7; 11 positions match TRBD1. Per germline, CDR1 SNHLY and CDR2 FYNNEI. The CDR3 extends over 14 amino acids. V was clipped by 8 bases and J by 0 bases; unmatched bases: 3. Filled out from reference TRBV2 and TRBJ2-7, the complete variable domain reads EPEVTQTPSHQVTQMGQEVILRCVPISNHLYFYWYRQILGQKVEFLVSFYNNEISEKSEIFDDQFSVERPDGSNFTLKIRSTKLEDSAMYFCASSGTGGSYEQYFGPGTRLTVT.

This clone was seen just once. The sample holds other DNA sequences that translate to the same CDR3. The CDR3 nucleotides read TGTGCCAGCAGCCCGTCGGGGACAAACACCGGGGAGCTGTTTTTT. Amino acids: CASSPSGTNTGELFF. The gene calls are TRBV11-2 and TRBJ2-2; D is perhaps TRBD1 (6 bases). This CDR3 has 15 amino acids. The germline CDR1 and CDR2 sequences are SGHAT and FQNNGV. V lost 5 bases to trimming and J lost 2 bases, with 12 bases between them.

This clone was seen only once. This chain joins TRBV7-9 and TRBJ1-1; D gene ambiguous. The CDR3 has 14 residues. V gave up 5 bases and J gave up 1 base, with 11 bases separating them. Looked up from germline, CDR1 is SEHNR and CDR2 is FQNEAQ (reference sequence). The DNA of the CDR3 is TGTGCCAGCAGCCCGGGTAGGGAGAACACTGAAGCTTTCTTT. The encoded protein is CASSPGRENTEAFF.

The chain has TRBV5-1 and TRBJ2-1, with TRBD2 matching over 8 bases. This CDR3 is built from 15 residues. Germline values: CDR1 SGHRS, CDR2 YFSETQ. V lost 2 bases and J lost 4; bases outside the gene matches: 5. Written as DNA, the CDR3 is TGCGCCAGCAGCTTCAGCGCGGGAGGATACAATGAGCAGTTCTTC. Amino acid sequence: CASSFSAGGYNEQFF. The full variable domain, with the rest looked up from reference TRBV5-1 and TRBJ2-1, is KAGVTQTPRYLIKTRGQQVTLSCSPISGHRSVSWYQQTPGQGLQFLFEYFSETQRNKGNFPGRFSGRQFSNSRSEMNVSTLELGDSALYLCASSFSAGGYNEQFFGPGTRLTVL.